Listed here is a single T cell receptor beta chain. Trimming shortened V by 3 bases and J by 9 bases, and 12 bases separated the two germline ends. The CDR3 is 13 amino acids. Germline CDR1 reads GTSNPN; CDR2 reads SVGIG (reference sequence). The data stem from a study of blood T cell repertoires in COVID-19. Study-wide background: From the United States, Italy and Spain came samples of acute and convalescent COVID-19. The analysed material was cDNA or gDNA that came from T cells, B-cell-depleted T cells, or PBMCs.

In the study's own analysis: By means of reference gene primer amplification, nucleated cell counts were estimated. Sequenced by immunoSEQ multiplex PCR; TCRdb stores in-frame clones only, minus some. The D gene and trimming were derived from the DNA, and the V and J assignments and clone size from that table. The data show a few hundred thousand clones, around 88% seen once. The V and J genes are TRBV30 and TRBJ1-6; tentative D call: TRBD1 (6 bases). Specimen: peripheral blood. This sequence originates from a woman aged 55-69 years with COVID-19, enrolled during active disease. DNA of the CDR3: TGTGCCTGGAGACCCGGACAGTTTTCACCCCTCCACTTT. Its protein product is CAWRPGQFSPLHF. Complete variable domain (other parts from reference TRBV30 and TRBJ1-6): SQTIHQWPATLVQPVGSPLSLECTVEGTSNPNLYWYRQAAGRGLQLLFYSVGIGQISSEVPQNLSASRPQDRQFILSSKKLLLSDSGFYLCAWRPGQFSPLHFGNGTRLTVT.